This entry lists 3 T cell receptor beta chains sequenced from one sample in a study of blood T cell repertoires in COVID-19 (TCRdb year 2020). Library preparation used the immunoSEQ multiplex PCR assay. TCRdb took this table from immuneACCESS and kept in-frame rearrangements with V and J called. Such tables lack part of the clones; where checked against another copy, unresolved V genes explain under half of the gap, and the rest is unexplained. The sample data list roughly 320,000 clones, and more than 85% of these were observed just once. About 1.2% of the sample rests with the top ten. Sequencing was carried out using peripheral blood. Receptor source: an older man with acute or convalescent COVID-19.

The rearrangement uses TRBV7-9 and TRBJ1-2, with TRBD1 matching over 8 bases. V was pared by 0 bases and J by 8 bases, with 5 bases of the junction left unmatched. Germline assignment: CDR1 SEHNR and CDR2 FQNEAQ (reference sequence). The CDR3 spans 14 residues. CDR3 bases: TGTGCCAGCAGCTTAGCGCAGGGGGCGCGAGGCTACACCTTC. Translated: CASSLAQGARGYTF.

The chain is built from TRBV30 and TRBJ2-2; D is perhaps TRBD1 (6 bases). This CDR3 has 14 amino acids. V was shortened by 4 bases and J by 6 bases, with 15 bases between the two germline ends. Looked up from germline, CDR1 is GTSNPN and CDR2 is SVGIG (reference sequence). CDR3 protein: CAWMALNRAGELFF. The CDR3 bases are TGTGCCTGGATGGCCTTAAACAGGGCCGGGGAGCTGTTTTTT.

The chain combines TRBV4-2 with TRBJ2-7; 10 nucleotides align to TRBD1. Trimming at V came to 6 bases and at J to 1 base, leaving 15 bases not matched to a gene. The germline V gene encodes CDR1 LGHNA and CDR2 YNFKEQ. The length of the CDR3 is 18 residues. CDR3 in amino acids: CASSENPGTGDTSYEQYF. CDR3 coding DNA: TGTGCCAGCAGTGAAAACCCCGGGACAGGGGATACTTCCTACGAGCAGTACTTC.